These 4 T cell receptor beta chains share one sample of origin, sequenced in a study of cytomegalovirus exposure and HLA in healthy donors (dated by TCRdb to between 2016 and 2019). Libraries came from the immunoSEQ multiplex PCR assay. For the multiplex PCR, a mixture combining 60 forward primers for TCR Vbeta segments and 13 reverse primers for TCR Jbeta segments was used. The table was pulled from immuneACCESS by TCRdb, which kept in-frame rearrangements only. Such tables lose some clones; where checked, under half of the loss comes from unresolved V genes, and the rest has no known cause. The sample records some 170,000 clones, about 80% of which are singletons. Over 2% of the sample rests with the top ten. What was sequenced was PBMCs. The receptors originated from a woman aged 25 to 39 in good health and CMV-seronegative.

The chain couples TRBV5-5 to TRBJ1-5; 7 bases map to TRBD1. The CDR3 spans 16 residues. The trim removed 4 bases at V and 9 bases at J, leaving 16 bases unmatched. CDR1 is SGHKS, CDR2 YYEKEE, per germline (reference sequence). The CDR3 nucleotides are TGTGCCAGCAGCCCGGACGGACAGGCTACGCTCGCGCCCCAGCATTTT. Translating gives CASSPDGQATLAPQHF.

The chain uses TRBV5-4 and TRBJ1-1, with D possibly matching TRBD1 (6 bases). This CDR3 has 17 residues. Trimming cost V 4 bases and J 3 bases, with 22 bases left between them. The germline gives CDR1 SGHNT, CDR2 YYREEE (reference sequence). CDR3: CASSRGGLQGKHTEAFF. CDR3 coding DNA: TGTGCCAGCAGCAGGGGGGGTCTACAAGGGAAACACACTGAAGCTTTCTTT.

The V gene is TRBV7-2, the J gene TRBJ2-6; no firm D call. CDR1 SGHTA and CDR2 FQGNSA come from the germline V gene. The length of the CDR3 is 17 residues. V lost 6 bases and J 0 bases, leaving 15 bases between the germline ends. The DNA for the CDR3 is TGTGCCAGCAGTCTAACCCATCTGAACTCTGGGGCCAACGTCCTGACTTTC. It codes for CASSLTHLNSGANVLTF.

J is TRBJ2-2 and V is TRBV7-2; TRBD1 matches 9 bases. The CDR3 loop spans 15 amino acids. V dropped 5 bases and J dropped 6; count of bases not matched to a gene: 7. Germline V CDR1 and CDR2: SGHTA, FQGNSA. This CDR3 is CASSPNRGRPGELFF. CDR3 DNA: TGTGCCAGCAGCCCTAACAGGGGGCGCCCCGGGGAGCTGTTTTTT.